Sequencing of this T cell receptor beta chain was carried out in a study of blood T cell repertoires in COVID-19. Germline CDR1 MNHEY, CDR2 SVGEGT. V gave up 5 bases and J gave up 2 bases; unmatched junction bases: 6. This CDR3 region has 15 residues. The authors' processing: Estimation of nucleated cell counts relied on the amplification of reference gene primers. Assay: immunoSEQ multiplex PCR; the TCRdb copy retains only in-frame clones and omits some. That table is the source of V, J and clone size, and D and trimming were worked out from the DNA. The top ten clones hold 4.6% of a sample with over 65,000 clones, over 85% of them seen once.

This clonotype was sampled from a man over 45 with active COVID-19. The specimen was peripheral blood. The chain is built from TRBV6-2 or TRBV6-3 and TRBJ2-1, with 7 bases aligning to TRBD1. CDR3 protein: CASSTGQRTYNEQFF. Here the CDR3 DNA reads TGTGCCAGCAGTACGGGACAGAGGACCTACAATGAGCAGTTCTTC.